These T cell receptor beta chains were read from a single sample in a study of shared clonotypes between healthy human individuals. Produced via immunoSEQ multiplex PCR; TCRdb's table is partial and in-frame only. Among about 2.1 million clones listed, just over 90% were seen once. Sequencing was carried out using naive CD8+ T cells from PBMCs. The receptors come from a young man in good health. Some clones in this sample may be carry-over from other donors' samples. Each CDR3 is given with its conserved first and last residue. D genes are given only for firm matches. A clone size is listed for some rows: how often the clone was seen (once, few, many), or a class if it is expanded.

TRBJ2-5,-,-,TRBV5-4,CASSFRGEQETQYF,TGTGCCAGCAGCTTTCGTGGGGAGCAAGAGACCCAGTACTTC
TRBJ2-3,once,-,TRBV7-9,CASSLRLEDTQYF,TGTGCCAGCAGCCTCCGGCTTGAAGATACGCAGTATTTT
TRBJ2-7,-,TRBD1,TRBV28,CASSAPGQAYEQYF,TGTGCCAGCAGTGCCCCGGGACAGGCCTACGAGCAGTACTTC
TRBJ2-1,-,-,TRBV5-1,CASSSTRLVRSSYNEQFF,TGCGCCAGCAGTTCCACCCGACTAGTGCGGAGCTCCTACAATGAGCAGTTCTTC
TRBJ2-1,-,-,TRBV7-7,CASSLGLPGSYNEQFF,TGTGCCAGCAGCTTAGGACTTCCCGGCTCCTACAATGAGCAGTTCTTC
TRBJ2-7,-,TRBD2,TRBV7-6,CASSLVLAGHEQYF,TGTGCCAGCAGCTTAGTCCTAGCGGGCCACGAGCAGTACTTC
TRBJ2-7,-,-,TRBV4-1,CASSQDPSSGYEQYF,TGCGCCAGCAGCCAAGATCCGAGCTCGGGCTACGAGCAGTACTTC
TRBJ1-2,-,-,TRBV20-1,CSAHESYGYTF,TGCAGTGCTCACGAGTCCTATGGCTACACCTTC
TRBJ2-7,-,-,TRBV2,CASSAGTRDYEQYF,TGTGCCAGCAGTGCCGGGACAAGGGATTACGAGCAGTACTTC
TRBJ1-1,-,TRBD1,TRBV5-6,CASSHYGQGSWDTEAFF,TGTGCCAGCAGCCATTACGGACAGGGAAGTTGGGACACTGAAGCTTTCTTT
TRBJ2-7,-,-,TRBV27,CASSPGDSYEQYF,TGTGCCAGCAGCCCGGGGGACTCCTACGAGCAGTACTTC
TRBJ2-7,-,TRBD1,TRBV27,CASSVDRGSSYEQYF,TGTGCCAGCAGTGTCGACAGGGGAAGCTCCTACGAGCAGTACTTC
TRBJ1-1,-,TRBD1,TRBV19,CASSPRGRSEAFF,TGTGCCAGTAGTCCCAGGGGGCGGTCTGAAGCTTTCTTT
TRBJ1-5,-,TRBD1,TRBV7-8,CASSSARQGSNQPQHF,TGTGCCAGCAGCTCCGCCCGACAGGGGAGCAATCAGCCCCAGCATTTT
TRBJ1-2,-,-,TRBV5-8,CASSLALGTNYGYTF,TGTGCCAGCAGCTTGGCCCTCGGAACTAACTATGGCTACACCTTC
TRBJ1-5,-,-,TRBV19,CASSIPYREKNQPQHF,TGTGCCAGTTCCATCCCCTACAGGGAAAAGAATCAGCCCCAGCATTTT
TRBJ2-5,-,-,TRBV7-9,CASSSAQDFETQYF,TGTGCCAGCAGCTCGGCCCAGGATTTCGAGACCCAGTACTTC
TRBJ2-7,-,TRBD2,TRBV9,CASSVGGSGIGEQYF,TGTGCCAGCAGCGTAGGGGGTAGCGGGATCGGCGAGCAGTACTTC
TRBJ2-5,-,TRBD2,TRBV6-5,CASSYRLAGSQETQYF,TGTGCCAGCAGTTACCGACTAGCGGGATCCCAAGAGACCCAGTACTTC
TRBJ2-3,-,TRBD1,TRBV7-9,CASSALWDRGSTDTQYF,TGTGCCAGCAGTGCCTTGTGGGACAGGGGCAGCACAGATACGCAGTATTTT
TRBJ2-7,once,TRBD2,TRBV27,CASSSIAGRGYEQYF,TGTGCCAGCAGTAGCATAGCGGGGCGGGGCTACGAGCAGTACTTC
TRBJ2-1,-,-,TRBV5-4,CASSFAEDEQFF,TGTGCCAGCAGTTTTGCCGAGGATGAGCAGTTCTTC
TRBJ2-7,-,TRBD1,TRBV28,CASSLVAGGIFHYEQYF,TGTGCCAGCAGTTTAGTGGCAGGGGGCATTTTTCACTACGAGCAGTACTTC
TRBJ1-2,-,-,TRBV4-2,CASSQDSIGQYGYTF,TGTGCCAGCAGCCAAGACAGTATAGGACAGTATGGCTACACCTTC
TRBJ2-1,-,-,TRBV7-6,CASSLAGADEQFF,TGTGCCAGCAGCTTAGCGGGGGCGGATGAGCAGTTCTTC
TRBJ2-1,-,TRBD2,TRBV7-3,CASSHPVGSASGRSWRYNEQFF,TGTGCCAGCAGCCACCCTGTCGGGTCGGCTAGCGGGAGGTCTTGGCGGTACAATGAGCAGTTCTTC
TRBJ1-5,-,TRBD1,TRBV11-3,CASRTGTGGAGGNQPQHF,TGTGCCAGCAGGACCGGGACAGGTGGGGCTGGGGGCAATCAGCCCCAGCATTTT
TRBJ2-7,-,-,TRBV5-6,CASSLPFPYEQYF,TGTGCCAGCAGCTTACCCTTCCCCTACGAGCAGTACTTC
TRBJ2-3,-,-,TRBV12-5,CAGARRSTDTQYF,TGTGCCGGCGCGAGGAGATCCACAGATACGCAGTATTTT
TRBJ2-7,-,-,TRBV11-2,CASSLAPGYEQYF,TGTGCCAGCAGCTTAGCCCCGGGATACGAGCAGTACTTC
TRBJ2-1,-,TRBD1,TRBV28,CASSLGQGWIGQFF,TGTGCCAGCAGTTTAGGACAGGGTTGGATCGGGCAGTTCTTC
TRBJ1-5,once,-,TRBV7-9,CASSLISPAGNQPQHF,TGTGCCAGCAGCTTAATATCTCCGGCTGGCAATCAGCCCCAGCATTTT
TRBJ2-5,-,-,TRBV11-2,CASSLVPTIGETQYF,TGTGCCAGCAGCTTAGTCCCAACCATTGGGGAGACCCAGTACTTC
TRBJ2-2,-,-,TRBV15,CATRRGASGTGELFF,TGTGCCACTAGGAGGGGGGCGTCGGGCACCGGGGAGCTGTTTTTT
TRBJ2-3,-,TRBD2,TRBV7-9,CASSATSGGSTDTQYF,TGTGCCAGCAGCGCAACTAGCGGAGGAAGCACAGATACGCAGTATTTT
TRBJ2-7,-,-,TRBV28,CASSPYYEQYF,TGTGCCAGCAGTCCATACTACGAGCAGTACTTC
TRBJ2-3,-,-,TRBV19,CASTGGRADTQYF,TGTGCCAGTACTGGCGGTCGGGCAGATACGCAGTATTTT
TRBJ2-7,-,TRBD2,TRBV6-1,CASSERVAGVIGSSYEQYF,TGTGCCAGCAGTGAAAGAGTAGCGGGAGTGATCGGGAGCTCCTACGAGCAGTACTTC
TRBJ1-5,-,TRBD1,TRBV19,CASTLTGASNQPQHF,TGTGCCAGTACCCTGACAGGGGCTAGCAATCAGCCCCAGCATTTT
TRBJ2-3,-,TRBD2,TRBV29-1,CSVEGASGSVTDTQYF,TGCAGCGTTGAAGGGGCTAGCGGGAGTGTAACAGATACGCAGTATTTT
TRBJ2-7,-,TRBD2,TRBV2,CASSTLAGGTYEQYF,TGTGCCAGCAGTACTTTAGCGGGAGGAACCTACGAGCAGTACTTC
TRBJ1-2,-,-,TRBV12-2,CASRLTGDGDGYTF,TGTGCAAGTCGCTTAACAGGGGACGGGGATGGCTACACCTTC
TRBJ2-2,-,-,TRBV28,CASRRDSNTGELFF,TGTGCCAGCAGGCGGGACTCAAACACCGGGGAGCTGTTTTTT
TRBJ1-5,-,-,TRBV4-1,CASSQVAGNQPQHF,TGCGCCAGCAGCCAAGTGGCAGGGAATCAGCCCCAGCATTTT
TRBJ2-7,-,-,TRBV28,CASEFGGSEQYF,TGTGCCAGCGAATTTGGGGGTTCCGAGCAGTACTTC
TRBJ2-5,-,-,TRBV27,CASSPLPAGEVKKTQYF,TGTGCCAGCAGTCCCCTCCCGGCAGGGGAGGTTAAGAAGACCCAGTACTTC
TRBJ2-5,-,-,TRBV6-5,CASSWGEGAETQYF,TGTGCCAGCAGTTGGGGGGAGGGGGCGGAGACCCAGTACTTC
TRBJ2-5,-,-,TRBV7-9,CASQDRSTFQETQYF,TGTGCCAGCCAAGACAGGTCGACCTTTCAAGAGACCCAGTACTTC
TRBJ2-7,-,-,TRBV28,CASSLLDPTREQYF,TGTGCCAGCAGTTTATTGGACCCCACCCGCGAGCAGTACTTC
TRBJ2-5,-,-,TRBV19,CATREQETQYF,TGTGCCACCAGAGAGCAAGAGACCCAGTACTTC
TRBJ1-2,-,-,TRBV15,CATSTTFDDGYTF,TGTGCCACCAGCACAACATTTGACGATGGCTACACCTTC
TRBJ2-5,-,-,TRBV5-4,CASSLEAREETQYF,TGTGCCAGCAGCTTGGAGGCCCGGGAAGAGACCCAGTACTTC